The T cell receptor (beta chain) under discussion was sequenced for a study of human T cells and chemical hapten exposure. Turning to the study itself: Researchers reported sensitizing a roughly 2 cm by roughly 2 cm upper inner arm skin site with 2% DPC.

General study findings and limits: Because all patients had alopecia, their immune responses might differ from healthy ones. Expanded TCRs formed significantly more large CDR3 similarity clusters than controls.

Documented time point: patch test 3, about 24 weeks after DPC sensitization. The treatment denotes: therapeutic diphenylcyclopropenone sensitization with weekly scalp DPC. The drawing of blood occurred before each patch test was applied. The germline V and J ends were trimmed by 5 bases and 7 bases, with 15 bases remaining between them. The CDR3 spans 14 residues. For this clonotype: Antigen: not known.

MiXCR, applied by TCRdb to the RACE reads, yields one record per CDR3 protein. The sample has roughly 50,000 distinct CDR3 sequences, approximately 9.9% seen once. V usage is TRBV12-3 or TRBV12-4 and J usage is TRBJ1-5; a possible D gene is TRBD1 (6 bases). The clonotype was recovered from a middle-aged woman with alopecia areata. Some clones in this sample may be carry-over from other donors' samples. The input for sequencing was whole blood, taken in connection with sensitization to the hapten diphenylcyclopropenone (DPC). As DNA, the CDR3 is TGTGCCAGCAGTCTACAGGGTTCCCAGCAGCCCCAGCATTTT. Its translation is CASSLQGSQQPQHF.